This TCR beta chain is drawn from a study of response to subunit inactivated influenza vaccine. Broader study findings: Every seasonal influenza vaccination brings in few new T cells, the authors suggested.

TCRdb ran MiXCR on the RT-PCR reads and lists one entry per CDR3 protein. This sample carries over 650,000 distinct CDR3 sequences, around 20% of them seen once, and the ten largest clones take about 11%. Germline V gene sequence: CDR1 DFQATT, CDR2 SNEGSKA (reference sequence). Trimming cost V 4 bases and J 5 bases, with 19 bases left between them. This CDR3 has 15 residues. This clonotype was recorded a few times. Its target is not known. The source of this sequence is a man aged 50 to 59 who received an inactivated influenza vaccine. The V gene is TRBV20-1, the J gene TRBJ2-3; perhaps TRBD2 as D (5 bases). The sample consisted of PBMCs from blood, taken about 5 days after vaccination. The CDR3 DNA reads as TGCAGTGCTATACCACCTGGGTGCCGGGAAGATACGCAGTATTTT. This gives the protein CSAIPPGCREDTQYF.